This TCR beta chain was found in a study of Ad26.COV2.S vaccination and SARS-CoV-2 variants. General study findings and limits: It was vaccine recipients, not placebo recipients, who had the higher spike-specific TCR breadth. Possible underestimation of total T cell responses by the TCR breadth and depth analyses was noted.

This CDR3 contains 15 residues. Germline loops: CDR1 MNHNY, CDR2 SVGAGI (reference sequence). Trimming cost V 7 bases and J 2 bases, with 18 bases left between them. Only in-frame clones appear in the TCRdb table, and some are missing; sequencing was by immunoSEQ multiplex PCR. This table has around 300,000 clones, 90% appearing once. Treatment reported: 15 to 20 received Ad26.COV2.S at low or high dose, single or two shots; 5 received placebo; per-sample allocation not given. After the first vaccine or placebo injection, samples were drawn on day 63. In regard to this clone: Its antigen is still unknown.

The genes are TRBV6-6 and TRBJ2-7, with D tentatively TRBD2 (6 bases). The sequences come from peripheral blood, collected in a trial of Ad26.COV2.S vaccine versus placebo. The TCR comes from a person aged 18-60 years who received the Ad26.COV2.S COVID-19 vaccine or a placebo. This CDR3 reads CASTNQGTATYEQYF. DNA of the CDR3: TGTGCCAGCACCAATCAAGGGACTGCCACCTACGAGCAGTACTTC.